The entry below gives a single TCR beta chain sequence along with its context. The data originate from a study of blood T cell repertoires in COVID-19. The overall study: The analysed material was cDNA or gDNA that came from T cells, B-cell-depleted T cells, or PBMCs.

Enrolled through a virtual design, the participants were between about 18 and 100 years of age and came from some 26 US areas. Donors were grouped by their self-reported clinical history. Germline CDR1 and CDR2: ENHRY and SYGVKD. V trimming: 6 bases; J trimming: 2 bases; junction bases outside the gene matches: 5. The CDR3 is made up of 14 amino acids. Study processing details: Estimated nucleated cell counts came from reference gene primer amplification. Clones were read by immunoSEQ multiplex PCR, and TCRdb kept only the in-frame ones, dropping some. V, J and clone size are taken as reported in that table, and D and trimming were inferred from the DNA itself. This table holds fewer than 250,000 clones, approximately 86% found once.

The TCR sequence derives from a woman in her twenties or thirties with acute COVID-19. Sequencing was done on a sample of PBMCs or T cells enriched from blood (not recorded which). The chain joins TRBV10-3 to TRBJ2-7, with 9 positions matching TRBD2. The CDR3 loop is CAISPSGAPYEQYF. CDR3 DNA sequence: TGTGCCATCAGCCCTAGCGGGGCCCCCTACGAGCAGTACTTC.